The present TCR beta chain was sequenced within a study of T cell clonotyping in hematopoietic cell transplantation. This clone was observed a few times. Libraries were prepared by immunoSEQ multiplex PCR; TCRdb keeps only in-frame clonotypes and omits some of them. The sample consists of approximately 20,000 clones, approximately 80% of them appearing once. The germline V gene encodes CDR1 LNHDA and CDR2 SQIVND (reference sequence). V lost 3 bases, J lost 0 bases, and 15 bases lay in between. This CDR3 contains 16 residues. The sample comprised peripheral blood mononuclear cells. This chain connects TRBV19 to TRBJ2-7; TRBD1 might be the D (5 bases). The sequence was collected from a man aged 55 to 70 in good health. Some clones in this sample may be carry-over from other donors' samples. CDR3 region: CASSILLGQGSYEQYF. As DNA, the CDR3 is TGTGCCAGTAGTATTCTCCTAGGGCAGGGCTCCTACGAGCAGTACTTC.